Listed below are T cell receptor beta chains from one sample, sequenced in a study of T cell responses to AZD1222 COVID-19 vaccine. The method was immunoSEQ multiplex PCR; TCRdb's version includes in-frame clones alone and lacks a portion of them. The sample records 150,000 or so clones, 90% being singletons. Sample: peripheral blood, taken on day 0 of AZD1222 vaccination. These receptors were obtained from an adult in good health. CDR3s include the opening cysteine and the closing phenylalanine or tryptophan. A D gene is named only where the DNA matches it firmly.

d_call v_call cdr3_aa
TRBD2 TRBV19 CASRLAGGHSYNEQFF
TRBD1 TRBV6-1 CASSEARGQNQPQHF
- TRBV12-3/TRBV12-4 CASSLTGSYGYTF
- TRBV7-8 CASSSPAQGSYGYTF
- TRBV5-1 CASSPEGLTSGEKLFF
TRBD1 TRBV7-2 CASRPTGGLSYNEQFF
- TRBV6-5 CASNQGPEAFF
- TRBV4-3 CASSQQERNAGELFF
TRBD1 TRBV6-5 CASRDRVYTQYF
TRBD1 TRBV18 CASSWDSPEYGYTF
- TRBV6-6 CASSPHVGRGAYSNQPQHF
TRBD1 TRBV29-1 CSVGTGGDYGYTF
- TRBV7-2 CASSPAQLAEGKLFF
TRBD1 TRBV28 CASRGQGQGTYTQYF
TRBD2 TRBV5-1 CASSLSGTSGGGFDEQFF
- TRBV3-1/TRBV3-2 CASSQAGRNQPQHF
TRBD1 TRBV30 CAWTRNRGPYEQYF
- TRBV2 CASSGGRQVGSNQPQHF
TRBD1 TRBV5-1 CASSRIPTGALWRTEAFF
TRBD1 TRBV10-3 CAISEEPGGAGYGYTF
- TRBV24-1 CATSDRGGDGTDTQYF
TRBD2 TRBV11-3 CASSFFTSTPGGETQYF
TRBD2 TRBV19 CASSIRTSGGRDYEQYF
- TRBV10-2 CASSLGPPYNSPLHF
- TRBV6-5 CASASRLFEGYTF
- TRBV6-1 CASSETWGFDEQFF
- TRBV12-3/TRBV12-4 CASNLQGGSGYTF
- TRBV15 CATSRVFLGGRRNQPQHF
- TRBV28 CASTLNGLGDYGYTF
TRBD2 TRBV28 CASSPPTSGSQETQYF
TRBD1 TRBV9 CASSVGDSSLLGGNTIYF
TRBD2 TRBV24-1 CATSGLAANTGELFF
- TRBV15 CATSRADGVWEKLFF
- TRBV7-3 CASSSGPHYEQYF
TRBD1 TRBV6-2/TRBV6-3 CASSRQGRGSNEQFF
- TRBV19 CASSLGPSNTEAFF
TRBD1 TRBV6-5 CASSSFWDRSAEQFF
- TRBV6-5 CASSPLHNEQFF
- TRBV5-5 CASSLAGIRYGYTF
TRBD1 TRBV7-9 CASSLGDRGTKNIQYF
- TRBV18 CASSPLRGGDEKLFF
- TRBV7-2 CASSPRSQDYGYTF
- TRBV9 CASSVGDNVGQLFF
TRBD1 TRBV9 CASSVAPGQGRDEQFF
- TRBV10-3 CAISDRTELDEKLFF
- TRBV29-1 CSVTTPGREAFF
TRBD1 TRBV10-3 CAISGDRGIDSPLHF
- TRBV9 CASSLTPPGAATDTQYF
TRBD1 TRBV5-4 CASSFQQGMTEKLFF
- TRBV29-1 CSVDFRGGTEAFF
- TRBV10-3 CAIAQQDTQYF
- TRBV29-1 CSVVAGYNEQFF
- TRBV10-3 CAISVGRDDTEAFF
TRBD1 TRBV6-1 CASSVRDRGYSNQPQHF
TRBD2 TRBV23-1 CASSQSLAGGRSLKQYF